This T cell receptor (beta chain) was sequenced during a study of T cell repertoires in cytomegalovirus infection. Study-wide context: Recently identified HLA-C-restricted and well-studied HLA-B-restricted CMV epitopes were used. CMV infection and matching HLA type were both indicated by public TCR beta signatures.

TCRdb re-derived calls from the reads in MiXCR, one entry per CDR3 protein. The sample lists hundreds of thousands of distinct CDR3 sequences, 33% occurring once. Study findings and constraints: Dominating the ex vivo response were TCR beta clonotypes that were CMV-specific and HLA-C-restricted. The cumulative frequency of public TCR beta families identified carriers of CMV plus the relevant HLA.

As for this clonotype: Its target is not known.

The junction had 15 bases not matched to a gene; V was cut back by 3 bases and J by 7 bases. The CDR3 length is 17 residues. CDR1 is LNHDA, CDR2 SQIVND, per germline (reference sequence). This TCR derives from a human donor in good health (CMV status not recorded). Some clones in this sample may be carry-over from other donors' samples. The chain links TRBV19 to TRBJ2-1, with 7 bases identical to TRBD2. Source: cultured PBMCs, taken from culture after CMV antigen stimulation. The CDR3 loop reads CASSMGWEGAGTNEQFF. The CDR3 nucleotides read TGTGCCAGTAGTATGGGGTGGGAGGGAGCGGGTACGAATGAGCAGTTCTTC.